Below, 21 T cell receptor beta chains from the same sample are listed, as sequenced in a study of OX40 agonist ivuxolimab in advanced cancers. Sequenced by immunoSEQ multiplex PCR; TCRdb stores in-frame clones only, minus some. The sample includes about 89,000 clones, more than 85% of them seen just once. The source material was CD4+ or CD8+ T cells sorted from blood, sampled in a trial of the OX40 agonist ivuxolimab. Receptors originate from an adult with an advanced solid tumor such as melanoma, head and neck, liver or kidney cancer.

This clone was detected only once. The genes are TRBV28 and TRBJ1-2; D remains ambiguous. Germline V gives CDR1 MDHEN, CDR2 SYDVKM. This CDR3 comprises 15 residues. V lost 3 bases to trimming and J lost 4 bases, with 15 bases between them. The CDR3: CASSLKVGGGYGYTF. CDR3 in DNA: TGTGCCAGCAGTTTGAAGGTTGGAGGCGGCTATGGCTACACCTTC.

CDR3 residues: CAWSAAGGRYEQYF. The CDR3 DNA is TGTGCCTGGAGTGCTGCGGGGGGGAGGTACGAGCAGTACTTC. The rearrangement links TRBV30 to TRBJ2-7, with 9 nucleotides matching TRBD2. Germline CDR1 GTSNPN, CDR2 SVGIG (reference sequence). Trimming at V came to 1 base and at J to 4 bases, leaving 5 bases not matched to a gene. The CDR3 totals 14 residues.

The V and J genes are TRBV9 and TRBJ2-1; 15 nucleotides align to TRBD2. V lost 3 bases and J lost 12; bases outside the gene matches: 4. CDR1 is SGDLS and CDR2 is YYNGEE in the germline V gene. The CDR3 is 14 amino acids. The CDR3 DNA sequence: TGTGCCAGCAGCGGGACTAGCGGGAGGGCCGGGCAGTTCTTC. Its protein is CASSGTSGRAGQFF.

This chain connects TRBV11-1 to TRBJ2-3; 7 bases fit TRBD2. V shed 5 bases and J 2 bases; nucleotides not matched to a gene: 19. Germline assignment: CDR1 SGHAT and CDR2 FQDESV (reference sequence). The CDR3 spans 19 residues. DNA of the CDR3: TGTGCCAGCAGCCCCCCCCTAGGGCGGGAGTACTTCCACACAGATACGCAGTATTTT. It is translated as CASSPPLGREYFHTDTQYF. Full variable domain (missing parts from reference TRBV11-1 and TRBJ2-3): EAEVAQSPRYKITEKSQAVAFWCDPISGHATLYWYRQILGQGPELLVQFQDESVVDDSQLPKDRFSAERLKGVDSTLKIQPAELGDSAMYLCASSPPLGREYFHTDTQYFGPGTRLTVL.

The chain carries TRBV5-1 and TRBJ1-2; 8 bases line up with TRBD1. Trimming at V came to 0 bases and at J to 10 bases, leaving 5 bases not matched to a gene. Per the germline V gene, CDR1 is SGHRS and CDR2 is YFSETQ. The CDR3 spans 13 residues. CDR3 loop: CASSLGQGIDYTF. The CDR3 DNA is TGCGCCAGCAGCTTGGGACAGGGGATCGACTACACCTTC.

The rearrangement links TRBV19 to TRBJ1-6, with D unclear. The ends were cut back, 5 bases at V and 9 bases at J, with 17 bases in the middle. This CDR3 is 15 amino acids long. Germline V CDR1 and CDR2: LNHDA, SQIVND (reference sequence). The CDR3 here is CASSVDWGSGSPLHF. The DNA of the CDR3 is TGTGCCAGTAGTGTCGATTGGGGTTCTGGTTCACCCCTCCACTTT.

The V and J genes are TRBV7-3 and TRBJ1-1, with a possible D match to TRBD1 (5 bases). CDR1 and CDR2 (germline): SGHTA, FQGTGA. The CDR3 is 16 residues long. Trimming removed 5 bases from V and 0 bases from J, with 16 bases in between. CDR3: CASSPREGMMNTEAFF. The CDR3 DNA follows: TGTGCCAGCAGCCCCCGAGAGGGGATGATGAACACTGAAGCTTTCTTT.

The rearrangement links TRBV7-3 to TRBJ1-2; TRBD1 agrees at 11 bases. Germline-derived CDR1 and CDR2 are SGHTA and FQGTGA. The CDR3 consists of 14 residues. The V gene end was trimmed by 5 bases and the J gene end by 4 bases; junction bases not matched to a gene: 3. Here the CDR3 reads CASSRDRGTYGYTF. The CDR3 nucleotides are TGTGCCAGCAGCCGGGACAGGGGGACCTATGGCTACACCTTC.

The rearrangement joins TRBV28 to TRBJ1-6; no clear D. This CDR3 has 12 residues. In germline, CDR1 is MDHEN, CDR2 SYDVKM. Deletions cut 3 bases from V and 9 bases from J, with 6 bases between. CDR3 coding DNA: TGTGCCAGCAGTTTTGAGGGTTCACCCCTCCACTTT. Translating it yields CASSFEGSPLHF.

The chain has TRBV5-1 and TRBJ2-7, with D possibly being TRBD1 (7 bases). Trimming pared 2 bases from V and 3 bases from J, leaving 15 bases between. Germline values: CDR1 SGHRS, CDR2 YFSETQ. The CDR3 loop spans 15 amino acids. The CDR3 sequence: CASSLAGGTVYEQYF. Here the CDR3 DNA reads TGCGCCAGCAGCTTAGCTGGCGGGACAGTCTACGAGCAGTACTTC. The full variable domain, completed using reference TRBV5-1 and TRBJ2-7, is KAGVTQTPRYLIKTRGQQVTLSCSPISGHRSVSWYQQTPGQGLQFLFEYFSETQRNKGNFPGRFSGRQFSNSRSEMNVSTLELGDSALYLCASSLAGGTVYEQYFGPGTRLTVT.

V usage is TRBV29-1 and J usage is TRBJ1-5, with 8 positions matching TRBD1. V trimming: 6 bases; J trimming: 5 bases; junction bases outside the gene matches: 9. Germline V lookup: CDR1 SQVTM, CDR2 ANQGSEA. The CDR3 totals 14 residues. The CDR3 reads CSVIQPTGDQPQHF. The CDR3, as DNA: TGCAGCGTAATCCAACCGACAGGGGATCAGCCCCAGCATTTT.

J is TRBJ1-5 and V is TRBV15; D remains ambiguous. The V end was cut by 3 bases, the J end by 11 bases, with 11 bases between. Germline assignment: CDR1 LNHNV and CDR2 YYDKDF (reference sequence). The CDR3 is 12 residues long. CDR3: CATSRRLEAQHF. CDR3 DNA sequence: TGTGCCACCAGCAGGCGTCTGGAGGCCCAGCATTTT.

The DNA of the CDR3 is TGTGCCAGCAGATATGGGCCCGGCGAAGCTTTCTTT. Its protein product is CASRYGPGEAFF. The chain couples TRBV28 to TRBJ1-1, with unresolved D. This CDR3 has 12 amino acids. Germline V gene data show CDR1 as MDHEN and CDR2 as SYDVKM. V lost 6 bases to trimming and J lost 8 bases, with 13 bases between them.

The chain carries TRBV19 and TRBJ1-4; D may be TRBD1 (5 bases). V was cut by 3 bases and J by 7 bases, with 15 bases left in between. CDR1 and CDR2 (germline): LNHDA, SQIVND (reference sequence). The CDR3 contains 15 residues. The CDR3 sequence is CASSIARVVGEKLFF. CDR3 coding DNA: TGTGCCAGTAGTATCGCCAGGGTGGTCGGTGAAAAACTGTTTTTT.

V and J are TRBV6-1 and TRBJ2-7; D may correspond to TRBD1 or TRBD2 (5 bases each). The V gene's germline CDR1 is MNHNS and CDR2 SASEGT. Trimming shortened V by 2 bases and J by 1 base, and 9 bases separated the two germline ends. The CDR3 runs 14 residues. The CDR3 bases are TGTGCCAGCAGTGAAATGAGGGGTTCCTACGAGCAGTACGTC. Residues: CASSEMRGSYEQYV.

The rearrangement links TRBV18 to TRBJ2-3, with D uncertain. Germline CDR1 and CDR2: KGHSH and LQKENI. This CDR3 region has 15 residues. V was shortened by 3 bases and J by 0 bases, with 10 bases between the two germline ends. The CDR3 region is CASSPERTSTDTQYF. The CDR3 nucleotides are TGTGCCAGCTCACCGGAGCGAACTAGCACAGATACGCAGTATTTT.

This rearrangement joins TRBV30 to TRBJ1-2; D is uncertain. V lost 0 bases to trimming and J lost 0 bases, with 11 bases between them. CDR1 and CDR2 from the germline V gene are GTSNPN and SVGIG (reference sequence). CDR3 length equals 15 residues. The CDR3 sequence is CAWSVLRDTNYGYTF. The CDR3 DNA reads as TGTGCCTGGAGTGTACTGAGGGATACTAACTATGGCTACACCTTC.

V and J are TRBV11-3 and TRBJ2-1; D call uncertain. The CDR3 is made up of 16 amino acids. CDR1 is SGHNT, CDR2 YENEEA, per germline. The ends were cut back, 3 bases at V and 1 base at J, with 13 bases in the middle. The CDR3 nucleotides read TGTGCCAGCAGCTTCTCTATGAGTGGGTCCTACAATGAGCAGTTCTTC. The encoded protein is CASSFSMSGSYNEQFF.

The chain has TRBV10-3 and TRBJ2-3, with D possibly TRBD2 on 5 matching bases. With 9 bases removed from V and 0 bases from J, the gap between germline ends came to 16 bases. CDR1 is ENHRY and CDR2 is SYGVKD in the germline V gene. This CDR3 region has 15 residues. CDR3 region: CAINARDTSTDTQYF. CDR3 nucleotide sequence: TGTGCCATTAACGCGAGGGATACCAGCACAGATACGCAGTATTTT.

The rearrangement links TRBV5-1 to TRBJ1-2; D remains unclear. Germline CDR1 is SGHRS and CDR2 is YFSETQ. The CDR3 contains 13 residues. Trimming stripped 5 bases from V and 3 bases from J, with 11 bases between. Here the CDR3 DNA reads TGCGCCAGCAGAATGGACTTAGACTATGGCTACACCTTC. Its protein is CASRMDLDYGYTF.

The genes are TRBV6-5 and TRBJ1-2, with 7 bases lining up with TRBD1. CDR3 length: 13 amino acids. J gave up 5 bases and V 5 bases, and 5 bases lay outside the gene matches. Germline V gene data show CDR1 as MNHEY and CDR2 as SVGAGI. The CDR3 region is CASSPTGHYGYTF. The DNA for the CDR3 is TGTGCCAGCAGTCCGACAGGGCATTATGGCTACACCTTC.